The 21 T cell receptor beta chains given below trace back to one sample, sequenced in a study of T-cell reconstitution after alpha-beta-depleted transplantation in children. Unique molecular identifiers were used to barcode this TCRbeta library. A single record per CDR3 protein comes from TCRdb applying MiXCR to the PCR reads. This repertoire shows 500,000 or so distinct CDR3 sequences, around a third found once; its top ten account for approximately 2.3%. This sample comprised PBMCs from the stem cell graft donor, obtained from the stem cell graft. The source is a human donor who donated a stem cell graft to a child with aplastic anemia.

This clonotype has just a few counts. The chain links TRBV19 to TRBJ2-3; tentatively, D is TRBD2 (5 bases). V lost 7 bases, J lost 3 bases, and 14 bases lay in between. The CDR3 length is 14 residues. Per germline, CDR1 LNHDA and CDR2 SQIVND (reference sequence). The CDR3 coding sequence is TGTGCCAGTAATTTCGGGGTGGGAACAGATACGCAGTATTTT. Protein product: CASNFGVGTDTQYF.

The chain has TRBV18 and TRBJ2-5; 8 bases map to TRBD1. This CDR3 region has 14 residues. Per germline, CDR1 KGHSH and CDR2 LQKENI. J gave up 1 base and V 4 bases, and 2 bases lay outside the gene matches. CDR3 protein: CASSRTGIQETQYF. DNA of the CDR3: TGTGCCAGCTCACGGACAGGGATCCAAGAGACCCAGTACTTC.

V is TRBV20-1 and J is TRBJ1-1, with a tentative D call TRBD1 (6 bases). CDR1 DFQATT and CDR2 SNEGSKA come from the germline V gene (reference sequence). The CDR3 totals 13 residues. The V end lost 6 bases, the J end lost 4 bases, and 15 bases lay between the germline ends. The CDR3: CSAQQGDRTEAFF. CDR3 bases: TGCAGTGCGCAACAGGGCGATCGCACTGAAGCTTTCTTT.

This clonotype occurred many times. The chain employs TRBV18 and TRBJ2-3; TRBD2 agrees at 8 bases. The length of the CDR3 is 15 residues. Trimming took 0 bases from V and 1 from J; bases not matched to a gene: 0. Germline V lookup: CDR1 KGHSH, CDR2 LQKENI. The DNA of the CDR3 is TGTGCCAGCTCACCACCACTAGCGGGCACAGATACGCAGTATTTT. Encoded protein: CASSPPLAGTDTQYF.

This chain's CDR3 is CSASTLQGTDTQYF. The DNA of the CDR3 is TGCAGTGCTAGTACATTACAGGGCACAGATACGCAGTATTTT. This rearrangement joins TRBV20-1 to TRBJ2-3, with D possibly TRBD1 on 5 matching bases. Germline loops: CDR1 DFQATT, CDR2 SNEGSKA (reference sequence). The CDR3 is 14 amino acids. V lost 3 bases and J lost 1, with 11 bases in between.

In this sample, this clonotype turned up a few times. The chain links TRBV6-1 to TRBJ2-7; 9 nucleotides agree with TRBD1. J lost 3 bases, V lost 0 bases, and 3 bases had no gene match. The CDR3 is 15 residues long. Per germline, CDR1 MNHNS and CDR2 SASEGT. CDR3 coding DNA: TGTGCCAGCAGTGAAGCTTTGGGACAGGGCTACGAGCAGTACTTC. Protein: CASSEALGQGYEQYF.

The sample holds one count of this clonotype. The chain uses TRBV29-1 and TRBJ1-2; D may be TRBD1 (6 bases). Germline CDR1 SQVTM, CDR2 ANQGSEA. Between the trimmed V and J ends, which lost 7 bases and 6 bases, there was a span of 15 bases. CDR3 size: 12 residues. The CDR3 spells CSAEQGRNGYTF. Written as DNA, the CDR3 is TGCAGCGCGGAACAGGGTAGGAATGGCTACACCTTC.

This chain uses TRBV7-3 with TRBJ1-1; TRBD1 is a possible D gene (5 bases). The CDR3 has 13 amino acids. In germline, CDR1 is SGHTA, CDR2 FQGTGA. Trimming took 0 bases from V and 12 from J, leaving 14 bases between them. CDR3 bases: TGTGCCAGCAGCTTAACGTCGGGGCAGAATACTTTCTTT. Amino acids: CASSLTSGQNTFF.

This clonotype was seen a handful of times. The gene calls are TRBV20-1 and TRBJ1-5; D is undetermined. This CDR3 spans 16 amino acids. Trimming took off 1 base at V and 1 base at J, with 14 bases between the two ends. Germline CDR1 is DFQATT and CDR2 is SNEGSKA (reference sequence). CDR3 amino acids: CSARALRDKSNQPQHF. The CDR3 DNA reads TGCAGTGCTAGAGCCCTCCGTGATAAGAGCAATCAGCCCCAGCATTTT.

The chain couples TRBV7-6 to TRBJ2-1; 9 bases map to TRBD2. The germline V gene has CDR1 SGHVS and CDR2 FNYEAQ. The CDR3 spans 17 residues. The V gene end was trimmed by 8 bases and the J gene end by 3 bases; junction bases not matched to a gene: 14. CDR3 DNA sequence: TGTGCCAGCGACGGAATAGCGGGAGATCCTAACTACAATGAGCAGTTCTTC. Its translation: CASDGIAGDPNYNEQFF.

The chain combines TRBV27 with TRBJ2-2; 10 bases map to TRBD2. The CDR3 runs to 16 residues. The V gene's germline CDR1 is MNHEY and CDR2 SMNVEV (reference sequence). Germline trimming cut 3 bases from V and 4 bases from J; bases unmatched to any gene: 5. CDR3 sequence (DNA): TGTGCCAGCAGTTTTCGGCTAGCGGGAGTCACCGGGGAGCTGTTTTTT. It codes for CASSFRLAGVTGELFF.

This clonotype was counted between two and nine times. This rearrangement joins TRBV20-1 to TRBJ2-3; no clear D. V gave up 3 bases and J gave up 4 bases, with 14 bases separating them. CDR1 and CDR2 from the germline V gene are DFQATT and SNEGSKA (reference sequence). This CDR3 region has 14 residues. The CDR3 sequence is CSASASVGPDTQYF. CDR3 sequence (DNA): TGCAGTGCTAGTGCCTCCGTAGGGCCAGATACGCAGTATTTT.

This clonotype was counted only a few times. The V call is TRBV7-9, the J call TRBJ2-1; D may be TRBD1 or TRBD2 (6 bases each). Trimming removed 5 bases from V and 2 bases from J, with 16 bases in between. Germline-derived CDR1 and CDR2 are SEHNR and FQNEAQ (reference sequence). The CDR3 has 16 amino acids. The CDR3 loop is CASSAPRGRAYNEQFF. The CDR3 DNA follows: TGTGCCAGCAGCGCCCCCCGGGGGCGCGCCTACAATGAGCAGTTCTTC.

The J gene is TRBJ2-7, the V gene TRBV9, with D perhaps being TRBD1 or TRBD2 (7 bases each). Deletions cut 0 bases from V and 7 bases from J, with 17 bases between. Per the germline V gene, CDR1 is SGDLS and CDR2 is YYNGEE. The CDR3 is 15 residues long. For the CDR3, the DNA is TGTGCCAGCAGCGTAGGGGAGGGGGCTCAGGATGAGCAGTACGTC. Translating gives CASSVGEGAQDEQYV.

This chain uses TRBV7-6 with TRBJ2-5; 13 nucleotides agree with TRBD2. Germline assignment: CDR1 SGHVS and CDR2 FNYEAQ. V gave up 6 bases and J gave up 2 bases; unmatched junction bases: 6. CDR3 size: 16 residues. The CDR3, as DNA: TGTGCCAGCAGATTACCGGGACTAGCGGGGCAAGAGACCCAGTACTTC. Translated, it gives CASRLPGLAGQETQYF.

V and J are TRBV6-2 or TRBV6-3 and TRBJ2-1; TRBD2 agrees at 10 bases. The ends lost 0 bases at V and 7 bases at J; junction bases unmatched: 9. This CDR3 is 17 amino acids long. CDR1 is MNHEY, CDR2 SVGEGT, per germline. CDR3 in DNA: TGTGCCAGCAGTTACTCACCTAGCGGGAGTCGTGAAAATGAGCAGTTCTTC. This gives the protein CASSYSPSGSRENEQFF.

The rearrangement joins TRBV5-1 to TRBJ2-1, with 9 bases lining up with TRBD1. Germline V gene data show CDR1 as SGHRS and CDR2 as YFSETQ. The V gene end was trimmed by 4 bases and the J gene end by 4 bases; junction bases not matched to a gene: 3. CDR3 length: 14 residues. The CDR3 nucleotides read TGCGCCAGCAGCGACGGACAGGGGTACAATGAGCAGTTCTTC. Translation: CASSDGQGYNEQFF.

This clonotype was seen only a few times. The CDR3 is CASDVGASGTDTQYF. Here the CDR3 DNA reads TGTGCTAGTGATGTTGGGGCTAGCGGGACAGATACGCAGTATTTT. The genes are TRBV12-5 and TRBJ2-3, with 8 bases lining up with TRBD2. J was trimmed by 3 bases and V by 7 bases; bases with no gene match: 9. CDR1 is LGHNT and CDR2 is FRNRAP in the germline V gene. This CDR3 has 15 amino acids. Using reference TRBV12-5 and TRBJ2-3 for the parts outside the CDR3, the full variable domain is DARVTQTPRHKVTEMGQEVTMRCQPILGHNTVFWYRQTMMQGLELLAYFRNRAPLDDSGMPKDRFSAEMPDATLATLKIQPSEPRDSAVYFCASDVGASGTDTQYFGPGTRLTVL.

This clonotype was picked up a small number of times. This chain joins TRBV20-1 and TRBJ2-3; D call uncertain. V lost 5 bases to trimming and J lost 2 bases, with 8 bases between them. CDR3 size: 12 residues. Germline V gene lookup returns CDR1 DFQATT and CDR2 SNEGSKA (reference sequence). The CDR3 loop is CSASLTTDTQYF. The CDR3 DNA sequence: TGCAGTGCTTCTCTTACCACAGATACGCAGTATTTT.

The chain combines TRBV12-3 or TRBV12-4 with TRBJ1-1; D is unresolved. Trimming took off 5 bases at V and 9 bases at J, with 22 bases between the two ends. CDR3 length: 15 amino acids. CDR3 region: CASSEGMTSQTQAFF. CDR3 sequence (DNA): TGTGCCAGCAGTGAGGGTATGACCAGTCAAACTCAAGCTTTCTTT.

The CDR3: CASSLVGQPGELFF. In nucleotides, the CDR3 is TGTGCCAGCAGCTTAGTAGGCCAGCCCGGGGAGCTGTTTTTT. This chain uses TRBV7-2 with TRBJ2-2; D is ambiguous. There are 14 residues in the CDR3. CDR1 and CDR2 (germline): SGHTA, FQGNSA. V shed 1 base and J shed 6 bases, with 9 bases lying between them.